The 7 T cell receptor beta chains listed next were all sequenced from one sample in a study of blood T cell repertoires in COVID-19. Some clones are missing from TCRdb's copy, which holds only in-frame ones; the method was immunoSEQ multiplex PCR. Of fewer than 250,000 clones in the sample, approximately 84% are singletons; the top ten hold 4% to 6%. Specimen: peripheral blood. Source of these receptors: a woman in her sixties or seventies with active or convalescent COVID-19.

V and J are TRBV28 and TRBJ2-6, with D possibly being TRBD1 (6 bases). Trimming took 7 bases from V and 3 from J, leaving 10 bases between them. The CDR3 is made up of 14 amino acids. Germline-derived CDR1 and CDR2 are MDHEN and SYDVKM. The CDR3, as DNA: TGTGCCAGCATCCCAGGGGTTGGGGCCAACGTCCTGACTTTC. It encodes CASIPGVGANVLTF.

CDR3 sequence (DNA): TGTGCCAGCAGTCCCCGGGGGGGGCCGTCCACAGATACGCAGTATTTT. It translates to CASSPRGGPSTDTQYF. The chain recombines TRBV28 with TRBJ2-3, with 8 positions matching TRBD2. Germline V gene sequence: CDR1 MDHEN, CDR2 SYDVKM. The CDR3 runs to 16 residues. V shed 5 bases and J 2 bases; nucleotides not matched to a gene: 9.

The chain links TRBV2 to TRBJ1-1, with D maybe TRBD1 (6 bases). CDR1 and CDR2 from the germline V gene are SNHLY and FYNNEI. The germline V and J ends were trimmed by 3 bases and 3 bases, with 8 bases remaining between them. CDR3 length equals 13 residues. CDR3 sequence (DNA): TGTGCCAGCAGTGATCAGGGGTACACTGAAGCTTTCTTT. Encoded protein: CASSDQGYTEAFF.

J is TRBJ2-3 and V is TRBV7-3; TRBD1 might be the D (5 bases). There are 14 residues in the CDR3. V lost 4 bases and J 6 bases, leaving 14 bases between the germline ends. Germline V gene data show CDR1 as SGHTA and CDR2 as FQGTGA. The chain's CDR3 is CASSSFPGSDTQYF. The CDR3 bases are TGTGCCAGCAGCTCCTTCCCAGGGTCGGATACGCAGTATTTT.

V and J are TRBV9 and TRBJ2-3; 12 bases agree with TRBD2. The length of the CDR3 is 15 residues. V was pared by 6 bases and J by 6 bases, with 8 bases of the junction left unmatched. Germline V gives CDR1 SGDLS, CDR2 YYNGEE. CDR3 amino acids: CASTPALAGGDTQYF. The CDR3 DNA reads TGTGCCAGCACCCCTGCACTAGCGGGAGGCGATACGCAGTATTTT.

This rearrangement joins TRBV4-1 to TRBJ2-2; perhaps TRBD2 as D (5 bases). There are 13 residues in the CDR3. The V end lost 1 base, the J end lost 5 bases, and 5 bases lay between the germline ends. Germline V gene lookup returns CDR1 MGHRA and CDR2 YSYEKL. This CDR3 is CASSQGRTGELFF. The CDR3 DNA follows: TGCGCCAGCAGCCAAGGGAGGACCGGGGAGCTGTTTTTT.

The V and J genes are TRBV19 and TRBJ1-6; 8 bases agree with TRBD1. The CDR3 runs 15 residues. The V gene end was trimmed by 6 bases and the J gene end by 7 bases; junction bases not matched to a gene: 8. Germline values: CDR1 LNHDA, CDR2 SQIVND (reference sequence). In DNA, the CDR3 is TGTGCCAGTAGGGACCGGGACAGGATGAATTCACCCCTCCACTTT. Protein: CASRDRDRMNSPLHF.